Each of the 5 T cell receptor beta chains below was sequenced from the same sample in a study of T cell repertoires in cytomegalovirus infection. TCRdb reprocessed the reads via MiXCR and lists one record per CDR3 protein. The sample has some 700,000 distinct CDR3 sequences; roughly 36% are singletons. Sequenced sample: PBMCs. These receptors came from a human donor in good health (CMV status not recorded). Some clones in this sample may be carry-over from other donors' samples.

CDR3 nucleotides: TGTGCCAGCAGTTTCTCCATCGGGCCGTCCTACGAGCAGTACTTC. It yields the protein CASSFSIGPSYEQYF. The rearrangement joins TRBV6-2 or TRBV6-3 to TRBJ2-7; D ambiguous. The germline gives CDR1 MNHEY, CDR2 SVGEGT. With 4 bases removed from V and 1 base from J, the gap between germline ends came to 14 bases. The CDR3 has 15 residues.

This clonotype was observed many times. The chain uses TRBV7-2 and TRBJ1-1, with TRBD1 as a possible D gene (6 bases). Germline CDR1 is SGHTA and CDR2 is FQGNSA. V lost 5 bases to trimming and J lost 4 bases, with 11 bases between them. CDR3 size: 13 residues. CDR3 coding DNA: TGTGCCAGCAGCCCACAGGGTGGCACTGAAGCTTTCTTT. Its translation is CASSPQGGTEAFF.

The sample holds many counts of this clonotype. J is TRBJ2-7 and V is TRBV12-3 or TRBV12-4; D gene unclear. V was trimmed by 8 bases and J by 0 bases, leaving 8 bases between them. The CDR3 length is 12 residues. CDR3 amino acids: CASSANSYEQYF. The CDR3 nucleotides read TGTGCCAGCTCAGCAAACTCCTACGAGCAGTACTTC.

The chain combines TRBV6-1 with TRBJ1-3; D may be TRBD1 (5 bases). The germline gives CDR1 MNHNS, CDR2 SASEGT. This CDR3 is 13 amino acids long. Trimming pared 10 bases from V and 4 bases from J, leaving 14 bases between. This chain's CDR3 is CATQRDGGNTIYF. Written as DNA, the CDR3 is TGTGCCACCCAACGGGACGGGGGAAACACCATATATTTT.

This sequence joins TRBV7-9 and TRBJ2-1; 10 bases fit TRBD1. Trimming cost V 8 bases and J 7 bases; bases outside gene matches: 14. The CDR3 loop spans 16 amino acids. The germline V gene encodes CDR1 SEHNR and CDR2 FQNEAQ (reference sequence). CDR3 protein: CASGDTWDRGFNEQFF. For the CDR3, the DNA is TGTGCCAGCGGGGATACTTGGGACAGGGGCTTTAATGAGCAGTTCTTC.